Detailed here is one T cell receptor (beta chain). No antigen is known for it. The data are from a study of T cell responses to AZD1222 COVID-19 vaccine. Study findings and constraints: Donors were mostly white British, more females; clonal diversity possibly underestimated.

The data were produced by immunoSEQ multiplex PCR, yet TCRdb's version contains in-frame clones alone and is incomplete. The sample carries about 120,000 clones, more than 80% recorded once. Trimming took off 5 bases at V and 2 bases at J, with 12 bases between the two ends. From germline, CDR1 is MDHEN and CDR2 SYDVKM. The CDR3 is 15 amino acids. The sample in question was peripheral blood, obtained on day 0 of AZD1222 vaccination. The sequence was obtained from an adult in good health. The rearrangement links TRBV28 to TRBJ1-4, with D possibly matching TRBD1 (6 bases). The CDR3 sequence: CASSDRTVTNEKLFF. In DNA form, the CDR3 reads TGTGCCAGCAGTGACCGGACAGTTACTAATGAAAAACTGTTTTTT.